This note documents a single T cell receptor (beta chain) sequence. The data were taken from a study of long-term antiretroviral therapy in people with HIV. The run of the v3.0 immunoSEQ assay was at survey level. The data were produced by immunoSEQ multiplex PCR, yet TCRdb's version contains in-frame clones alone and is incomplete. The repertoire consists of some 22,000 clones, with 88% occurring once and the leading ten covering around 6.5%. This TCR was recovered from a man between 60 and 75 years old with HIV. Sequenced material: unsorted PBMCs, taken 0.6 years after starting antiretroviral therapy.

The CDR3 sequence is CASSLDRGQGARETQYF. In DNA form, the CDR3 reads TGTGCCAGCAGCTTAGATAGGGGACAGGGGGCGCGGGAGACCCAGTACTTC. The rearrangement links TRBV11-2 to TRBJ2-5; 12 positions match TRBD1. The germline gives CDR1 SGHAT, CDR2 FQNNGV. The CDR3 contains 17 residues. Unmatched junction bases numbered 7, after V lost 0 bases and J lost 5 bases.